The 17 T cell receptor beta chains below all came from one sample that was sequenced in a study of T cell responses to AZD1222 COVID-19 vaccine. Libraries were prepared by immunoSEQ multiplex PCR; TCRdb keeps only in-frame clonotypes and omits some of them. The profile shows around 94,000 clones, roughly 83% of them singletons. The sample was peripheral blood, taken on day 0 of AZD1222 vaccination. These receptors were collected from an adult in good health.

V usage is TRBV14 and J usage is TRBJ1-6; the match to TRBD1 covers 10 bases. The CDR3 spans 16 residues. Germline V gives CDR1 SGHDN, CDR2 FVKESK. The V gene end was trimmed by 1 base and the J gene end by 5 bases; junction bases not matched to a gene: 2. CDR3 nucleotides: TGTGCCAGCAGCCAAGGGACAGGGGGGAATAATTCACCCCTCCACTTT. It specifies CASSQGTGGNNSPLHF.

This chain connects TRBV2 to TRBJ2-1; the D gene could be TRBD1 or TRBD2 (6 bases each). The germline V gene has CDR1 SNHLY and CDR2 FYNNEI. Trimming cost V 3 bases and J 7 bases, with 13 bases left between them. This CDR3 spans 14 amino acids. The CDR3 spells CASSESRGGNEQFF. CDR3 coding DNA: TGTGCCAGCAGTGAGTCTCGAGGGGGGAATGAGCAGTTCTTC.

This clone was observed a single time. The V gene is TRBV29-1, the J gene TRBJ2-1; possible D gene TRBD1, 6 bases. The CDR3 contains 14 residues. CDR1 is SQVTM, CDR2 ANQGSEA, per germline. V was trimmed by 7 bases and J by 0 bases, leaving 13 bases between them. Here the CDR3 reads CSGTDPASYNEQFF. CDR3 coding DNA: TGCAGCGGGACAGATCCTGCCTCCTACAATGAGCAGTTCTTC.

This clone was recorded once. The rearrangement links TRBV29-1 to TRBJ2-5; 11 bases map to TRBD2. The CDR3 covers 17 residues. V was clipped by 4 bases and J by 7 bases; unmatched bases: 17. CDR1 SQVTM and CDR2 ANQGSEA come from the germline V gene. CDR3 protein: CSVVRDRGTSGFGTQYF. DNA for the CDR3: TGCAGCGTTGTCCGGGACAGAGGGACTAGCGGCTTTGGGACCCAGTACTTC. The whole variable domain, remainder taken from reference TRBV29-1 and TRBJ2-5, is SAVISQKPSRDICQRGTSLTIQCQVDSQVTMMFWYRQQPGQSLTLIATANQGSEATYESGFVIDKFPISRPNLTFSTLTVSNMSPEDSSIYLCSVVRDRGTSGFGTQYFGPGTRLLVL.

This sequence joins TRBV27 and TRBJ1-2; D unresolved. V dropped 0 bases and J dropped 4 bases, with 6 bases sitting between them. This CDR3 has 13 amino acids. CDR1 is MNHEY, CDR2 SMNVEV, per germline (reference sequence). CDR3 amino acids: CASSLSSAYGYTF. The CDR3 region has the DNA TGTGCCAGCAGTTTATCGTCTGCCTATGGCTACACCTTC.

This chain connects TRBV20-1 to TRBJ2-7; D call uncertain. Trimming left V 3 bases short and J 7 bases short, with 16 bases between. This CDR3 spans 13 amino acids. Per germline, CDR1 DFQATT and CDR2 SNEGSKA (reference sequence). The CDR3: CSASGVSYEEQYF. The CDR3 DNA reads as TGCAGTGCTAGTGGGGTCAGCTACGAGGAGCAGTACTTC.

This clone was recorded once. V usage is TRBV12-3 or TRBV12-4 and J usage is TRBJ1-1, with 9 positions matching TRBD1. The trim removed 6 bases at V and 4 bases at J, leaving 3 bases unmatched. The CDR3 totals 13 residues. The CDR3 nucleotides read TGTGCCAGCAGAAAGACAGGGGGCACTGAAGCTTTCTTT. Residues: CASRKTGGTEAFF.

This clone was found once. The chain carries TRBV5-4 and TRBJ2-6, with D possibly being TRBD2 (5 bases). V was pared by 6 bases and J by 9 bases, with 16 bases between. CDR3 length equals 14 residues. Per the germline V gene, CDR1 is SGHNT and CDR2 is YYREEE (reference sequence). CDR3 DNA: TGTGCCAGCAACCGAGGGAAGTTGGACAACGTCCTGACTTTC. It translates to CASNRGKLDNVLTF.

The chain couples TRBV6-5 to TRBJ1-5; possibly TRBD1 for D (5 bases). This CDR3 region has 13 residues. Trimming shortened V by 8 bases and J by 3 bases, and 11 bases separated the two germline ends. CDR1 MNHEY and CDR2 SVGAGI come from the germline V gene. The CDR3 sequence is CASSGQDNQPQHF. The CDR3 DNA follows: TGTGCCAGCTCAGGACAAGACAATCAGCCCCAGCATTTT.

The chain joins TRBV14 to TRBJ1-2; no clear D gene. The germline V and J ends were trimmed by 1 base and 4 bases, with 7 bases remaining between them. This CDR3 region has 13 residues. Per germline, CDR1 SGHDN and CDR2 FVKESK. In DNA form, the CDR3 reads TGTGCCAGCAGCCAAGCAGGACTCTATGGCTACACCTTC. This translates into CASSQAGLYGYTF.

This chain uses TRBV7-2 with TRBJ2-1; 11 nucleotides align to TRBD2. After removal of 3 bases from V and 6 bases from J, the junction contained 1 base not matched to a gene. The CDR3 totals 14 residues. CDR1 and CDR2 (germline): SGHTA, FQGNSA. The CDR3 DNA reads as TGTGCCAGCAGCTTCGGGACTAGCGGCAATGAGCAGTTCTTC. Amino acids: CASSFGTSGNEQFF.

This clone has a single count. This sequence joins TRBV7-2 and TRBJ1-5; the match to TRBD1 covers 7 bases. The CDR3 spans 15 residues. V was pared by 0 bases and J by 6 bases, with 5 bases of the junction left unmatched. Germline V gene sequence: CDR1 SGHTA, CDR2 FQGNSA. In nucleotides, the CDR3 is TGTGCCAGCAGCTTAGCGAAAGGGGGCGGTCAGCCCCAGCATTTT. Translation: CASSLAKGGGQPQHF.

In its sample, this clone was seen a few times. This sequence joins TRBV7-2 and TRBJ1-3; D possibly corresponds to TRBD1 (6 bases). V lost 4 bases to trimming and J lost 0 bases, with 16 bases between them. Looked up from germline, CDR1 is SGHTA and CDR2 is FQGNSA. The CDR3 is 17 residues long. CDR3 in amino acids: CASSSSQGRSSGNTIYF. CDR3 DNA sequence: TGTGCCAGCAGCTCCTCACAGGGCCGATCCTCTGGAAACACCATATATTTT.

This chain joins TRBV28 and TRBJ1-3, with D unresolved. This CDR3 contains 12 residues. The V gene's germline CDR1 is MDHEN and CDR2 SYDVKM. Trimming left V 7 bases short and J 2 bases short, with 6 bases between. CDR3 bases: TGTGCCAGCACCGACACTGGAAACACCATATATTTT. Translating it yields CASTDTGNTIYF.

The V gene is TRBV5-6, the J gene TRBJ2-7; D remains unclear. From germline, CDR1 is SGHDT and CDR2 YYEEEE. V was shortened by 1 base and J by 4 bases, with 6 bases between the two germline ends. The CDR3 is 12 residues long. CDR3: CASSLTSYEQYF. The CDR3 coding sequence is TGTGCCAGCAGCTTGACATCGTACGAGCAGTACTTC.

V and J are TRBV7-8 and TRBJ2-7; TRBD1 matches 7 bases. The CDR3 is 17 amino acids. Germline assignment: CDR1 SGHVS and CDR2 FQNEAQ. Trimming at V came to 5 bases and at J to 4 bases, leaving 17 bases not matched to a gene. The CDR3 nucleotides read TGTGCCAGCAGCCTAGTGGGACAGAGCTCGTTTCAGTACGAGCAGTACTTC. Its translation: CASSLVGQSSFQYEQYF.

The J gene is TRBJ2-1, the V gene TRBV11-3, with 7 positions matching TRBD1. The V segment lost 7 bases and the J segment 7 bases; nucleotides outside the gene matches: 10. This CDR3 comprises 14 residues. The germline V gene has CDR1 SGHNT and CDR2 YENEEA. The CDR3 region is CASTPAGTVNEQFF. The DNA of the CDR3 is TGTGCCAGCACCCCCGCCGGGACAGTTAATGAGCAGTTCTTC.